This TCR beta chain was sequenced during a study of blood T cell repertoires in COVID-19. Across the whole study: Acute and convalescent COVID-19 samples came from the United States, Italy and Spain. T cells, B-cell-depleted T cells, or PBMCs supplied cDNA or gDNA.

In the authors' workflow: The assay estimated nucleated cells by amplifying reference gene primers. The protocol was immunoSEQ multiplex PCR, while the TCRdb copy is restricted to in-frame clones and leaves out a portion. V and J calls and clone size come straight from that table; D and trimming were deduced from the DNA. The sample records about 200,000 clones, about 90% being singletons. With 4 bases clipped from V and 2 bases from J, the junction kept 15 bases outside the gene matches. The CDR3 has 17 residues. In germline, CDR1 is GTSNPN, CDR2 SVGIG (reference sequence). The sequencing sample was made of peripheral blood. This clonotype was sampled from a man in his forties or fifties with active or convalescent COVID-19. The chain carries TRBV30 and TRBJ2-7; 9 bases align to TRBD2. The CDR3 nucleotides read TGTGCCTGGAACCCTAGGCTAGCGGGGAGTCAAGCCTACGAGCAGTACTTC. This sequence encodes CAWNPRLAGSQAYEQYF.